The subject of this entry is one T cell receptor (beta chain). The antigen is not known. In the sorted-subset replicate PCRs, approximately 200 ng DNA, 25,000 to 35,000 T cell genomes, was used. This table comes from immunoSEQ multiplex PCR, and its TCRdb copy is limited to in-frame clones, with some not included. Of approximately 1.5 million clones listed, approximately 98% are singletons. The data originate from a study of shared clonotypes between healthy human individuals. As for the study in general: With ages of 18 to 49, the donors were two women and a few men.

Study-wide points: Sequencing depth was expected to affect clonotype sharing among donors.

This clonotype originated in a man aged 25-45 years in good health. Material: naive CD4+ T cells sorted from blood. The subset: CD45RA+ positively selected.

The CDR3 loop is CASSLAPGLDGQPQHF. Here the CDR3 DNA reads TGCGCCAGCAGCTTGGCCCCAGGGCTTGACGGTCAGCCCCAGCATTTT. The rearrangement links TRBV5-1 to TRBJ1-5, with D possibly being TRBD1 (5 bases). CDR3 length: 16 amino acids. Looked up from germline, CDR1 is SGHRS and CDR2 is YFSETQ. The V end was cut by 0 bases, the J end by 6 bases, with 16 bases between.